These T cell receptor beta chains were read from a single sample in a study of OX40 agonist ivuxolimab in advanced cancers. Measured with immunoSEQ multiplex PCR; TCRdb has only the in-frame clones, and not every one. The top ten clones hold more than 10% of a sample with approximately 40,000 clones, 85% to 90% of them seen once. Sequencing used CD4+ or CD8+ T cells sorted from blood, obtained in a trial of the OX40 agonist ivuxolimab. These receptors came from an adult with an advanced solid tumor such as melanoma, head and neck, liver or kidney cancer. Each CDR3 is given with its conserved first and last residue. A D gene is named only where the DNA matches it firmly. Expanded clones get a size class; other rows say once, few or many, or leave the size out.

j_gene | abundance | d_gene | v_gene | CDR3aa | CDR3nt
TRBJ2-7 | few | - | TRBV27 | CASSLASWGRFDEQYF | TGTGCCAGCAGTTTAGCGAGCTGGGGGCGTTTTGACGAGCAGTACTTC
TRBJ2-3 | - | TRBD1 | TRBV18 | CASSRSGQNRTDTQYF | TGTGCCAGCTCACGCTCGGGACAGAATCGCACAGATACGCAGTATTTT
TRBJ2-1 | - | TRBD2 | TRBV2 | CASSEEAGGPHEQFF | TGTGCCAGCAGTGAAGAAGCGGGAGGGCCCCATGAGCAGTTCTTC
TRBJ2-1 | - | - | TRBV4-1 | CASSPRLGSSAYNEQFF | TGCGCCAGCAGCCCAAGATTAGGTAGTAGCGCCTACAATGAGCAGTTCTTC
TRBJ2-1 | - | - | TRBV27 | CASSPSSLNEQFF | TGTGCCAGCAGTCCCTCTAGCTTAAATGAGCAGTTCTTC
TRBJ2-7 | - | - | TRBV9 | CASSVGAGSEQYF | TGTGCCAGCAGCGTAGGGGCAGGGAGCGAGCAGTACTTC
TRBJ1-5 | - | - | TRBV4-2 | CASSQDGAEPQPQHF | TGTGCCAGCAGCCAAGATGGGGCAGAACCCCAGCCCCAGCATTTT
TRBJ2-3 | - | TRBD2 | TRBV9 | CASSTRGGLVTDTQYF | TGTGCCAGCAGCACACGGGGGGGACTAGTCACAGATACGCAGTATTTT
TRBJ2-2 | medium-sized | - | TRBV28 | CASRYRVGDLNTGELFF | TGTGCCAGCAGGTACAGGGTTGGTGACCTGAACACCGGGGAGCTGTTTTTT
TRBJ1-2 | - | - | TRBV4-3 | CASSQAEGVVNGYTF | TGCGCCAGCAGCCAAGCGGAAGGGGTTGTGAATGGCTACACCTTC
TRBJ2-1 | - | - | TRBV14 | CASSQELGADYNEQFF | TGTGCCAGCAGCCAAGAGTTAGGGGCAGATTACAATGAGCAGTTCTTC
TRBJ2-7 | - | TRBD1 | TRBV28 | CASRRTGGVYEQYF | TGTGCCAGCAGACGGACAGGGGGCGTCTACGAGCAGTACTTC